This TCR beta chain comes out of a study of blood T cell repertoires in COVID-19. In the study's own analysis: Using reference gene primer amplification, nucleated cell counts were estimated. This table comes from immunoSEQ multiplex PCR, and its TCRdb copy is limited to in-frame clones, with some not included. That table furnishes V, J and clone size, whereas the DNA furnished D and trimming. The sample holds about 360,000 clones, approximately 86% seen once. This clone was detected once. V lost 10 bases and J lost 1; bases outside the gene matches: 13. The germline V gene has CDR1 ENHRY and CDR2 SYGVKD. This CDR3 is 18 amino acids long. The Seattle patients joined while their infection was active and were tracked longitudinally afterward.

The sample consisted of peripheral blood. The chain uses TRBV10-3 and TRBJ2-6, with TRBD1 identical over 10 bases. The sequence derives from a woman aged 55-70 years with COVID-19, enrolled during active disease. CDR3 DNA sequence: TGTGCCACCCTGCCGGGACAGGGGACCGCATCTGGGGCCAACGTCCTGACTTTC. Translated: CATLPGQGTASGANVLTF.